These 24 T cell receptor beta chains were all obtained from the same sample, sequenced in a study of CD8+CD57+ T cells in acquired aplastic anemia. An expansion of CD8+CD57+ cells by flow cytometry had been shown in patients chosen for sequencing. Genomic DNA provided the template from which TCR beta VDJ and CDR3 profiles were obtained. TCRdb re-called the reads with MiXCR, one entry per CDR3 protein. Of 200,000 to 300,000 distinct CDR3 sequences in the sample, around 43% were seen once. The sample was sorted CD4+, CD8+, or CD8+CD57+ T cells (not recorded which) from PBMCs. All receptors come from a human donor with aplastic anemia.

This chain joins TRBV15 and TRBJ2-3; TRBD1 matches 10 bases. This CDR3 is built from 18 residues. With V trimmed by 5 bases and J by 0 bases, 11 bases remained unmatched. Germline CDR1 and CDR2: LNHNV and YYDKDF (reference sequence). This CDR3 is CATSLGQGVFSSTDTQYF. For the CDR3, the DNA is TGTGCCACCAGCCTCGGACAGGGGGTATTCTCTAGCACAGATACGCAGTATTTT.

This clonotype has a handful of counts. This rearrangement joins TRBV30 to TRBJ2-7; D possibly corresponds to TRBD2 (5 bases). Germline CDR1 reads GTSNPN; CDR2 reads SVGIG (reference sequence). The germline V and J ends were trimmed by 7 bases and 2 bases, with 15 bases remaining between them. The CDR3 extends over 13 amino acids. The CDR3 here is CAYKPGVPYEQYF. The CDR3, as DNA: TGTGCCTACAAACCCGGGGTACCCTACGAGCAGTACTTC.

Ten or more counts support this clonotype. The chain combines TRBV4-1 with TRBJ1-6; D remains unclear. Trimming pared 1 base from V and 9 bases from J, leaving 13 bases between. The germline gives CDR1 MGHRA, CDR2 YSYEKL. The CDR3 runs 15 residues. The CDR3 region has the DNA TGCGCCAGCAGCCAAGTTTGGATAATCAGTTCACCCCTCCACTTT. Translated, it gives CASSQVWIISSPLHF.

At least ten counts were recorded for this clonotype. The chain links TRBV5-6 to TRBJ1-6, with 8 bases that match TRBD1. J gave up 4 bases and V 0 bases, and 9 bases lay outside the gene matches. The CDR3 covers 18 residues. CDR1 is SGHDT, CDR2 YYEEEE, per germline. The CDR3 loop is CASSLAGGPEVYNSPLHF. As DNA, the CDR3 is TGTGCCAGCAGCTTGGCAGGGGGCCCAGAGGTTTATAATTCACCCCTCCACTTT.

This chain joins TRBV5-1 and TRBJ1-1; tentatively, D is TRBD1 (5 bases). The CDR3 length is 17 residues. V was clipped by 6 bases and J by 3 bases, with 24 bases between them. Germline values: CDR1 SGHRS, CDR2 YFSETQ. DNA for the CDR3: TGCGCCAGCACGGAAGCGGCCGACAGTTCGGTGGACACTGAAGCTTTCTTT. It is translated as CASTEAADSSVDTEAFF. Together with reference TRBV5-1 and TRBJ1-1, the CDR3 gives the full variable domain: KAGVTQTPRYLIKTRGQQVTLSCSPISGHRSVSWYQQTPGQGLQFLFEYFSETQRNKGNFPGRFSGRQFSNSRSEMNVSTLELGDSALYLCASTEAADSSVDTEAFFGQGTRLTVV.

The J gene is TRBJ2-7, the V gene TRBV7-4; no definite D call. This CDR3 is built from 12 residues. With 3 bases removed from V and 2 bases from J, the gap between germline ends came to 5 bases. Germline V CDR1 and CDR2: SGHVT, SQSDAQ. CDR3 residues: CASSFDPYEQYF. In nucleotides, the CDR3 is TGTGCCAGCAGCTTTGACCCCTACGAGCAGTACTTC. The full variable domain, with the rest looked up from reference TRBV7-4 and TRBJ2-7, is GAGVSQSPRYKVAKRGRDVALRCDSISGHVTLYWYRQTLGQGSEVLTYSQSDAQRDKSGRPSGRFSAERPERSVSTLKIQRTEQGDSAVYLCASSFDPYEQYFGPGTRLTVT.

This clonotype was picked up a small number of times. This sequence joins TRBV3-1 and TRBJ1-3; D remains ambiguous. The V end was cut by 4 bases, the J end by 4 bases, with 17 bases between. The CDR3 runs 16 residues. CDR1 is LGHDT and CDR2 is YNNKEL in the germline V gene (reference sequence). CDR3 coding DNA: TGTGCCAGCAGCCCCCTGGTGGGAGCGGGCGGAAACACCATATATTTT. This codes for CASSPLVGAGGNTIYF.

About this clonotype: It may be a read error: a sequence one base away is much more abundant. This chain connects TRBV5-1 to TRBJ2-5; D is uncertain. Looked up from germline, CDR1 is SGHRS and CDR2 is YFSETQ. The length of the CDR3 is 16 residues. Trimming pared 4 bases from V and 3 bases from J, leaving 19 bases between. CDR3 amino acids: CASSLETLRQKETQYF. CDR3 sequence (DNA): TGCGCCAGCAGCCTTGAGACGCTGAGGCAGAAAGAGACCCAGTACTTC.

The chain couples TRBV7-9 to TRBJ2-2; 11 bases match TRBD1. Trimming removed 5 bases from V and 5 bases from J; junction bases left unmatched: 1. Germline assignment: CDR1 SEHNR and CDR2 FQNEAQ (reference sequence). This CDR3 spans 14 amino acids. The CDR3 sequence: CASSGQGATGELFF. The CDR3 DNA reads as TGTGCCAGCAGCGGACAGGGGGCTACCGGGGAGCTGTTTTTT.

This clonotype was observed many times. The chain uses TRBV7-9 and TRBJ1-2, with 7 bases that match TRBD1. Trimming cost V 6 bases and J 5 bases; bases outside gene matches: 6. This CDR3 spans 13 amino acids. Germline CDR1 reads SEHNR; CDR2 reads FQNEAQ (reference sequence). The CDR3 region is CASRGGDSYGYTF. The CDR3 DNA follows: TGTGCCAGCAGGGGGGGGGACAGTTATGGCTACACCTTC.

This clonotype was picked up many times. DNA for the CDR3: TGCGCCAGCAGCCAAGCAACTAATGAAAAACTGTTTTTT. It is translated as CASSQATNEKLFF. This rearrangement joins TRBV4-1 to TRBJ1-4; D is uncertain. The germline V gene encodes CDR1 MGHRA and CDR2 YSYEKL. The V gene lost 1 base and the J gene lost 0 bases, with 0 bases spanning the gap. The CDR3 length is 13 residues.

This clonotype was counted at least ten times. The V call is TRBV7-9, the J call TRBJ1-5; D is unclear. Germline-derived CDR1 and CDR2 are SEHNR and FQNEAQ (reference sequence). The ends were cut back, 5 bases at V and 4 bases at J, with 9 bases in the middle. The CDR3 length is 13 residues. The DNA of the CDR3 is TGTGCCAGCAGCGGGCCTTCTAATCAGCCCCAGCATTTT. This sequence encodes CASSGPSNQPQHF. Complete variable domain (other parts from reference TRBV7-9 and TRBJ1-5): DTGVSQNPRHKITKRGQNVTFRCDPISEHNRLYWYRQTLGQGPEFLTYFQNEAQLEKSRLLSDRFSAERPKGSFSTLEIQRTEQGDSAMYLCASSGPSNQPQHFGDGTRLSIL.

This clonotype was seen more than once but under ten times. With a much larger clone just one base away, this may be a read error. No conserved phenylalanine or tryptophan ends this CDR3, so it is likely a read error. The chain links TRBV7-6 to TRBJ2-1; TRBD2 matches 9 bases. The V gene end was trimmed by 8 bases and the J gene end by 4 bases; junction bases not matched to a gene: 24. This CDR3 comprises 20 residues. Germline CDR1 SGHVS, CDR2 FNYEAQ. CDR3 sequence reads: CASFPGGGLAGPRAYNEQFS. The CDR3 nucleotides read TGTGCCAGCTTCCCGGGAGGGGGACTAGCAGGTCCTAGAGCATACAATGAGCAGTTCTCC.

This clonotype was observed many times. The V and J genes are TRBV20-1 and TRBJ2-5, with 8 bases that match TRBD2. V shed 0 bases and J 4 bases; nucleotides not matched to a gene: 10. Germline values: CDR1 DFQATT, CDR2 SNEGSKA (reference sequence). The CDR3 has 16 residues. The CDR3 loop reads CSARDLRGGESETQYF. The CDR3 DNA reads TGCAGTGCTAGAGATCTTCGGGGGGGAGAGTCAGAGACCCAGTACTTC.

This clonotype turned up a few times. The rearrangement uses TRBV18 and TRBJ2-7; D is uncertain. The CDR3 spans 14 residues. CDR1 and CDR2 from the germline V gene are KGHSH and LQKENI. With 0 bases removed from V and 2 bases from J, the gap between germline ends came to 8 bases. The CDR3 DNA reads as TGTGCCAGCTCACCACCCCGGGCCCCCTACGAGCAGTACTTC. This translates into CASSPPRAPYEQYF.

The rearrangement joins TRBV6-5 to TRBJ1-1, with D unclear. Germline lookup yields CDR1 MNHEY and CDR2 SVGAGI. CDR3 length: 12 residues. V lost 5 bases, J lost 5 bases, and 9 bases lay in between. For the CDR3, the DNA is TGTGCCAGCAGTCATGGATTAACTGAAGCTTTCTTT. Translation: CASSHGLTEAFF.

This chain joins TRBV7-6 and TRBJ1-2; TRBD1 might be the D (5 bases). Germline-derived CDR1 and CDR2 are SGHVS and FNYEAQ. This CDR3 contains 14 residues. The germline V and J ends were trimmed by 4 bases and 7 bases, with 16 bases remaining between them. CDR3 amino acids: CASSSGTEASGYTF. The CDR3 DNA follows: TGTGCCAGCAGCTCTGGGACCGAGGCATCTGGCTACACCTTC.

This clonotype was detected many times. V gene TRBV20-1 combines with J gene TRBJ1-2; D is ambiguous. The CDR3 is 8 residues long. Germline loops: CDR1 DFQATT, CDR2 SNEGSKA (reference sequence). The ends were cut back, 7 bases at V and 8 bases at J, with 5 bases in the middle. The CDR3 protein is CSVFGYTF. The DNA of the CDR3 is TGCAGTGTATTCGGCTACACCTTC.

V gene TRBV7-9 combines with J gene TRBJ2-7; D might be TRBD1 (6 bases). The CDR3 consists of 16 residues. V was cut by 5 bases and J by 4 bases, with 21 bases left in between. The germline gives CDR1 SEHNR, CDR2 FQNEAQ (reference sequence). This chain's CDR3 is CASSPSYSGEGYEQYF. The CDR3 DNA reads as TGTGCCAGCAGCCCGAGTTATTCAGGGGAAGGGTACGAGCAGTACTTC.

With respect to this clonotype: No DNA is shown, since the ends of the CDR3 on it are uncertain; the CDR3 is the one TCRdb lists. This chain uses TRBV11-3 with TRBJ2-2; TRBD2 reflects the table's D call only, with no check against the DNA. The CDR3 contains 24 residues when both ends are counted. In germline, CDR1 is SGHNT, CDR2 YENEEA. CDR3 protein: CASSFYICSASRGLAGENTGELFF.

About this clonotype itself: A read error is possible here, since a much larger clone lies one base away. The chain joins TRBV10-3 to TRBJ2-7; tentatively, D is TRBD2 (6 bases). V gave up 5 bases and J gave up 2 bases, with 13 bases separating them. This CDR3 comprises 14 residues. The germline CDR1 and CDR2 sequences are ENHRY and SYGVKD. The CDR3 reads CAISYYPGAYEQYF. Here the CDR3 DNA reads TGTGCCATCAGTTACTATCCGGGAGCCTACGAGCAGTACTTC.

This clonotype was counted ten times or more. This chain links TRBV7-4 with TRBJ1-3; D is undetermined. The V gene lost 5 bases and the J gene lost 8 bases, with 22 bases spanning the gap. From germline, CDR1 is SGHVT and CDR2 SQSDAQ. The CDR3 totals 16 residues. CDR3 region: CASSQTPSTDSDTIYF. The CDR3 DNA reads as TGTGCCAGCAGCCAAACGCCCTCGACCGATTCGGACACCATATATTTT.

The gene calls are TRBV7-9 and TRBJ2-7, with D unresolved. Germline CDR1 SEHNR, CDR2 FQNEAQ (reference sequence). The CDR3 is made up of 16 amino acids. Trimming stripped 0 bases from V and 5 bases from J, with 17 bases between. The CDR3 DNA follows: TGTGCCAGCAGCTTAGCCACCCCCGATGGGGTCGACGAGCAGTACTTC. Amino acid sequence: CASSLATPDGVDEQYF. Drawing the rest from reference TRBV7-9 and TRBJ2-7, the complete variable domain is DTGVSQNPRHKITKRGQNVTFRCDPISEHNRLYWYRQTLGQGPEFLTYFQNEAQLEKSRLLSDRFSAERPKGSFSTLEIQRTEQGDSAMYLCASSLATPDGVDEQYFGPGTRLTVT.

Regarding this clonotype: The conserved phenylalanine or tryptophan is not found at the CDR3 terminus, so this likely reflects a read error. The chain has TRBV19 and TRBJ2-1, with D tentatively TRBD2 (5 bases). The CDR3 totals 16 residues. V was shortened by 4 bases and J by 8 bases, with 21 bases between the two germline ends. CDR1 and CDR2 from the germline V gene are LNHDA and SQIVND (reference sequence). This CDR3 is CASSTPRGLATDEQFL. Here the CDR3 DNA reads TGTGCCAGTAGTACACCTCGCGGATTAGCGACGGATGAGCAGTTCCTC.